The 18 T cell receptor beta chains in this list originate from one sample, sequenced in a study of beta chain features in type 1 diabetes. The entirety of the isolated RNA underwent reverse transcription, so expressed TCRB transcripts were sequenced. TCRdb's table, derived via immunoSEQ multiplex PCR, lists solely in-frame clones and lacks some. The data hold around 430,000 clones, with approximately 28% observed a single time. Sequences were obtained from naive CD4+ T cells from blood. The receptors were gathered from a man aged 18-30 years in good health.

The chain is built from TRBV2 and TRBJ1-4; no clear D. The CDR3 covers 12 residues. V lost 6 bases, J lost 4 bases, and 6 bases lay in between. Per the germline V gene, CDR1 is SNHLY and CDR2 is FYNNEI. CDR3 nucleotides: TGTGCCAGCAGACTCGGTAATGAAAAACTGTTTTTT. Amino acids: CASRLGNEKLFF.

As regards this clone: Relative to the germline gene, one junction end is altered; a read error may explain this. The chain carries TRBV6-5 and TRBJ2-7, with 10 bases matching TRBD2. Germline V CDR1 and CDR2: MNHEY, SVGAGI. CDR3 length equals 12 residues. The CDR3 reads CASNLAGGPTIF. DNA of the CDR3: TGTGCCAGCAATTTAGCGGGAGGCCCGACAATCTTC.

The chain uses TRBV13 and TRBJ2-3, with D possibly TRBD1 on 5 matching bases. This CDR3 has 14 amino acids. With 2 bases removed from V and 7 bases from J, the gap between germline ends came to 13 bases. The V gene's germline CDR1 is PRHDT and CDR2 FYEKMQ (reference sequence). The CDR3: CASSLIQGTNTQYF. The CDR3 coding sequence is TGTGCCAGCAGCTTAATTCAGGGTACGAATACGCAGTATTTT.

The V gene is TRBV7-2, the J gene TRBJ2-3; 13 nucleotides agree with TRBD2. V was clipped by 4 bases and J by 0 bases; unmatched bases: 7. This CDR3 region has 18 residues. Germline V gene data show CDR1 as SGHTA and CDR2 as FQGNSA. The CDR3 nucleotides read TGTGCCAGCAGCTCATCGGGACTAGCGGGAAGGAGCACAGATACGCAGTATTTT. Its translation is CASSSSGLAGRSTDTQYF. Full variable domain (missing parts from reference TRBV7-2 and TRBJ2-3): GAGVSQSPSNKVTEKGKDVELRCDPISGHTALYWYRQSLGQGLEFLIYFQGNSAPDKSGLPSDRFSAERTGGSVSTLTIQRTQQEDSAVYLCASSSSGLAGRSTDTQYFGPGTRLTVL.

This clone occurred once. The rearrangement joins TRBV2 to TRBJ2-1; 11 bases line up with TRBD2. The CDR3 extends over 16 amino acids. V lost 6 bases, J lost 2 bases, and 6 bases stayed unmatched. In germline, CDR1 is SNHLY, CDR2 FYNNEI. CDR3 sequence reads: CASSGLLAGAYNEQFF. In nucleotides, the CDR3 is TGTGCCAGCAGCGGATTACTAGCGGGAGCCTACAATGAGCAGTTCTTC.

This clone was counted only a few times. The chain combines TRBV30 with TRBJ1-1; D uncertain. Trimming shortened V by 4 bases and J by 1 base, and 13 bases separated the two germline ends. CDR3 length: 14 amino acids. Germline CDR1 is GTSNPN and CDR2 is SVGIG (reference sequence). The DNA of the CDR3 is TGTGCCTGGACTTTAGGGCTTCGGAACACTGAAGCTTTCTTT. Its protein is CAWTLGLRNTEAFF.

V gene TRBV7-9 combines with J gene TRBJ2-2; 9 nucleotides match TRBD2. The germline gives CDR1 SEHNR, CDR2 FQNEAQ (reference sequence). V dropped 3 bases and J dropped 3; count of bases not matched to a gene: 2. CDR3 length: 15 amino acids. Written as DNA, the CDR3 is TGTGCCAGCAGCTTGTTAGCGGGAGACACCGGGGAGCTGTTTTTT. Protein sequence: CASSLLAGDTGELFF.

This clone was seen only a few times. The genes are TRBV2 and TRBJ2-5; D unclear. Trimming took 6 bases from V and 5 from J, leaving 16 bases between them. CDR3 length: 14 amino acids. Germline V gives CDR1 SNHLY, CDR2 FYNNEI. Written as DNA, the CDR3 is TGTGCCAGCAGCCCCGGACCGCCGGCCGAGACCCAGTACTTC. Translation: CASSPGPPAETQYF.

The J gene is TRBJ2-7, the V gene TRBV7-2; tentatively, D is TRBD2 (6 bases). Between the trimmed V and J ends, which lost 6 bases and 2 bases, there was a span of 14 bases. Per the germline V gene, CDR1 is SGHTA and CDR2 is FQGNSA. The CDR3 covers 14 residues. DNA for the CDR3: TGTGCCAGCAGGTCGACTAGGTCGACCTACGAGCAGTACTTC. Translating gives CASRSTRSTYEQYF.

The chain recombines TRBV14 with TRBJ2-7, with TRBD2 as a possible D gene (5 bases). Per the germline V gene, CDR1 is SGHDN and CDR2 is FVKESK. Trimming cost V 7 bases and J 4 bases, with 11 bases left between them. This CDR3 is 12 amino acids long. CDR3 DNA sequence: TGTGCCAGCACGGGCGCGGGTTACGAGCAGTACTTC. Its translation is CASTGAGYEQYF.

In this sample, this clone turned up a few times. The chain carries TRBV7-2 and TRBJ2-7, with unresolved D. Looked up from germline, CDR1 is SGHTA and CDR2 is FQGNSA. The CDR3 consists of 13 residues. Trimming left V 3 bases short and J 3 bases short, with 9 bases between. The CDR3 region has the DNA TGTGCCAGCAGCTTGTATAACGACTACGAGCAGTACTTC. It is translated as CASSLYNDYEQYF.

This chain uses TRBV7-9 with TRBJ2-7, with 9 nucleotides matching TRBD1. V lost 4 bases, J lost 5 bases, and 3 bases stayed unmatched. CDR1 is SEHNR and CDR2 is FQNEAQ in the germline V gene (reference sequence). The CDR3 has 13 amino acids. The CDR3 nucleotides are TGTGCCAGCAGCTGGGACAGGGCTGACGAGCAGTACTTC. This sequence encodes CASSWDRADEQYF.

The gene calls are TRBV6-6 and TRBJ1-5, with TRBD1 identical over 9 bases. V shed 8 bases and J 6 bases; nucleotides not matched to a gene: 8. The CDR3 has 14 amino acids. The V gene's germline CDR1 is MNHNY and CDR2 SVGAGI (reference sequence). The CDR3: CASWFTGGGQPQHF. DNA of the CDR3: TGTGCCAGCTGGTTTACAGGGGGCGGTCAGCCCCAGCATTTT.

The chain carries TRBV5-1 and TRBJ2-1; D is unresolved. CDR1 is SGHRS and CDR2 is YFSETQ in the germline V gene. Deletions cut 0 bases from V and 2 bases from J, with 21 bases between. The CDR3 loop spans 19 amino acids. For the CDR3, the DNA is TGCGCCAGCAGCTTGGAGGGCCTCCACTTGGGCGGCGCCTACAATGAGCAGTTCTTC. Translation: CASSLEGLHLGGAYNEQFF.

V gene TRBV23-1 combines with J gene TRBJ2-3, with no clear D. Being an ORF, TRBV23-1 has a function that is uncertain. CDR3 size: 16 residues. With 4 bases removed from V and 1 base from J, the gap between germline ends came to 15 bases. In nucleotides, the CDR3 is TGCGCCAGCAGTCGCCTACTTCCGGTGGGCACAGATACGCAGTATTTT. Its protein is CASSRLLPVGTDTQYF.

There are a few counts of this clone. The V call is TRBV7-2, the J call TRBJ1-2; maybe TRBD1 (6 bases). Germline assignment: CDR1 SGHTA and CDR2 FQGNSA. V shed 5 bases and J shed 4 bases, with 17 bases lying between them. There are 15 residues in the CDR3. The CDR3 coding sequence is TGTGCCAGCAGCACGCGATACAGGGAAACCTATGGCTACACCTTC. This sequence encodes CASSTRYRETYGYTF.

This rearrangement joins TRBV18 to TRBJ1-2, with D tentatively TRBD1 (6 bases). Germline V lookup: CDR1 KGHSH, CDR2 LQKENI. V dropped 2 bases and J dropped 2 bases, with 9 bases sitting between them. The CDR3 has 14 residues. Written as DNA, the CDR3 is TGTGCCAGCTCACCAACCGGACAGAACTATGGCTACACCTTC. Residues: CASSPTGQNYGYTF.

V usage is TRBV29-1 and J usage is TRBJ2-5; D is unclear. CDR1 is SQVTM and CDR2 is ANQGSEA in the germline V gene. Trimming removed 3 bases at V and 5 bases at J, with 13 bases between. This CDR3 is 13 amino acids long. CDR3 bases: TGCAGCGTTGACATCGCCTCGAGGGAGACCCAGTACTTC. Amino acids: CSVDIASRETQYF.